This entry lists 29 T cell receptor beta chains sequenced from one sample in a study of blood T cell repertoires in COVID-19. The assay was immunoSEQ multiplex PCR, and TCRdb's table has in-frame clones only and misses some. The sample has about 400,000 clones; approximately 90% are singletons. The specimen sequenced was peripheral blood. Receptor source: a woman aged 25-40 years with acute or convalescent COVID-19.

This clone has just a few counts. The J gene is TRBJ2-7, the V gene TRBV4-2, with D perhaps TRBD2 (6 bases). V was shortened by 6 bases and J by 1 base, with 16 bases between the two germline ends. Germline CDR1 is LGHNA and CDR2 is YNFKEQ. The CDR3 runs to 15 residues. The CDR3 DNA reads TGTGCCAGCAGTACCGATCCCGGGGGATCCTACGAGCAGTACTTC. It is translated as CASSTDPGGSYEQYF.

The gene calls are TRBV2 and TRBJ2-5; 16 bases map to TRBD2. V was clipped by 7 bases and J by 1 base; unmatched bases: 6. This CDR3 has 17 amino acids. CDR1 is SNHLY and CDR2 is FYNNEI in the germline V gene. Written as DNA, the CDR3 is TGTGCCAGCACCCCGGGACTAGCGGGGGGGGGCCAAGAGACCCAGTACTTC. It yields the protein CASTPGLAGGGQETQYF.

CDR3 sequence: CASSLEGQQYMAQYF. CDR3 DNA sequence: TGTGCCAGCAGCTTGGAGGGACAGCAATATATGGCCCAGTACTTC. The chain is built from TRBV5-4 and TRBJ2-5; TRBD1 matches at 7 bases. Germline CDR1 SGHNT, CDR2 YYREEE (reference sequence). The CDR3 runs 15 residues. J was trimmed by 9 bases and V by 0 bases; bases with no gene match: 11. Together with reference TRBV5-4 and TRBJ2-5, the CDR3 gives the full variable domain: ETGVTQSPTHLIKTRGQQVTLRCSSQSGHNTVSWYQQALGQGPQFIFQYYREEENGRGNFPPRFSGLQFPNYSSELNVNALELDDSALYLCASSLEGQQYMAQYFGPGTRLLVL.

V usage is TRBV5-1 and J usage is TRBJ2-7; 8 nucleotides line up with TRBD1. Germline values: CDR1 SGHRS, CDR2 YFSETQ. V gave up 4 bases and J gave up 2 bases; unmatched junction bases: 14. The CDR3 is 17 residues long. The CDR3 DNA reads TGCGCCAGCAGCCCGGGTACGCGGCGACAGGGGACCTACGAGCAGTACTTC. This codes for CASSPGTRRQGTYEQYF.

This rearrangement joins TRBV10-2 to TRBJ1-5; 9 nucleotides agree with TRBD1. The germline V gene has CDR1 WSHSY and CDR2 SAAADI. The CDR3 is 17 amino acids. J lost 2 bases, V lost 8 bases, and 13 bases had no gene match. The CDR3: CASPRTGARYGNQPQHF. Here the CDR3 DNA reads TGCGCCAGCCCTAGGACAGGGGCCCGATACGGCAATCAGCCCCAGCATTTT.

Here the CDR3 DNA reads TGTGCCAGCAGCTTAGCTCAGGGTCAATACTACGAGCAGTACTTC. It translates to CASSLAQGQYYEQYF. This chain uses TRBV11-2 with TRBJ2-7, with D tentatively TRBD1 (5 bases). Germline loops: CDR1 SGHAT, CDR2 FQNNGV. V lost 1 base, J lost 3 bases, and 13 bases lay in between. The CDR3 has 15 amino acids.

The V and J genes are TRBV5-1 and TRBJ1-2; no clear D. Germline CDR1 and CDR2: SGHRS and YFSETQ. Trimming removed 3 bases from V and 2 bases from J, with 11 bases in between. The CDR3 totals 14 residues. The CDR3 sequence: CASSSGGVNYGYTF. As DNA, the CDR3 is TGCGCCAGCAGCTCGGGAGGAGTCAACTATGGCTACACCTTC.

This clone was seen a handful of times. This chain joins TRBV2 and TRBJ1-6; D remains ambiguous. CDR3 size: 14 residues. Germline-derived CDR1 and CDR2 are SNHLY and FYNNEI. Trimming left V 8 bases short and J 7 bases short, with 15 bases between. CDR3 loop: CASRPGQKNSPLHF. CDR3 bases: TGTGCCAGCCGCCCGGGTCAGAAAAATTCACCCCTCCACTTT.

This clone was observed at least ten times. This chain links TRBV5-4 with TRBJ1-2; D is ambiguous. The germline V gene encodes CDR1 SGHNT and CDR2 YYREEE (reference sequence). The CDR3 covers 14 residues. Trimming removed 1 base from V and 4 bases from J, with 11 bases in between. The CDR3 nucleotides are TGTGCCAGCAGCTTGTGGCTGGGAGGCTATGGCTACACCTTC. Encoded protein: CASSLWLGGYGYTF.

The table lists this clone with a few counts. The V and J genes are TRBV28 and TRBJ2-1; no firm D call. V was clipped by 5 bases and J by 0 bases, with 11 bases between them. The CDR3 consists of 15 residues. Germline CDR1 reads MDHEN; CDR2 reads SYDVKM. As DNA, the CDR3 is TGTGCCAGCAGTCCCGCCATGAGCTCCTACAATGAGCAGTTCTTC. It yields the protein CASSPAMSSYNEQFF. Together with reference TRBV28 and TRBJ2-1, the CDR3 gives the full variable domain: DVKVTQSSRYLVKRTGEKVFLECVQDMDHENMFWYRQDPGLGLRLIYFSYDVKMKEKGDIPEGYSVSREKKERFSLILESASTNQTSMYLCASSPAMSSYNEQFFGPGTRLTVL.

The gene calls are TRBV24-1 and TRBJ2-5; TRBD2 aligns across 7 bases. Germline V gene data show CDR1 as KGHDR and CDR2 as SFDVKD. The CDR3 spans 14 residues. Trimming at V came to 5 bases and at J to 2 bases, leaving 4 bases not matched to a gene. CDR3 nucleotides: TGTGCCACCAGTGCCAGCGGGGATCAAGAGACCCAGTACTTC. As protein: CATSASGDQETQYF.

This clone was found a few times. This sequence joins TRBV5-4 and TRBJ1-1; tentative D call: TRBD1 (5 bases). Per the germline V gene, CDR1 is SGHNT and CDR2 is YYREEE (reference sequence). V was cut by 4 bases and J by 0 bases, with 7 bases left in between. The CDR3 is 13 residues long. In nucleotides, the CDR3 is TGTGCCAGCAGCCGACAGCTGAACACTGAAGCTTTCTTT. Its protein product is CASSRQLNTEAFF.

Of note for this clone: Distinct nucleotide sequences in the sample also encode this CDR3. This chain joins TRBV7-9 and TRBJ2-7; no definite D call. The germline V gene has CDR1 SEHNR and CDR2 FQNEAQ (reference sequence). Trimming stripped 6 bases from V and 2 bases from J, with 5 bases between. This CDR3 is 11 amino acids long. In DNA form, the CDR3 reads TGTGCCAGCAGTCGTGCCTACGAGCAGTACTTC. Its protein is CASSRAYEQYF. Together with reference TRBV7-9 and TRBJ2-7, the CDR3 gives the full variable domain: DTGVSQNPRHKITKRGQNVTFRCDPISEHNRLYWYRQTLGQGPEFLTYFQNEAQLEKSRLLSDRFSAERPKGSFSTLEIQRTEQGDSAMYLCASSRAYEQYFGPGTRLTVT.

This chain's CDR3 is CASSLGGPNILTGGYTF. For the CDR3, the DNA is TGTGCCAGCAGTTTGGGAGGACCCAATATCCTTACCGGTGGCTACACCTTC. The chain carries TRBV27 and TRBJ1-2; no clear D. V lost 3 bases and J lost 7, with 24 bases in between. CDR1 and CDR2 (germline): MNHEY, SMNVEV (reference sequence). This CDR3 comprises 17 residues.

The rearrangement uses TRBV6-1 and TRBJ2-7, with unresolved D. Trimming removed 2 bases from V and 6 bases from J, with 5 bases in between. From germline, CDR1 is MNHNS and CDR2 SASEGT. CDR3 length equals 11 residues. The CDR3 bases are TGTGCCAGCAGTGAACTCCTCGAGCAGTACTTC. Amino acid sequence: CASSELLEQYF.

This chain joins TRBV15 and TRBJ2-7; D might be TRBD1 (5 bases). The CDR3 has 12 amino acids. Germline V gene lookup returns CDR1 LNHNV and CDR2 YYDKDF (reference sequence). Trimming took 0 bases from V and 5 from J, leaving 5 bases between them. The CDR3 is CATSREGDEQYF. The CDR3 DNA reads as TGTGCCACCAGCAGAGAAGGGGACGAGCAGTACTTC.

CDR3 amino acids: CASRGQLNTGELFF. Written as DNA, the CDR3 is TGTGCCAGCAGGGGACAGCTGAACACCGGGGAGCTGTTTTTT. The V gene is TRBV7-6, the J gene TRBJ2-2; 7 nucleotides align to TRBD1. V shed 6 bases and J 1 base; nucleotides not matched to a gene: 2. This CDR3 has 14 residues. Germline lookup yields CDR1 SGHVS and CDR2 FNYEAQ.

With regard to this clone: The sample carries other DNA sequences with the same CDR3. The V gene is TRBV7-3, the J gene TRBJ2-1; 9 nucleotides agree with TRBD2. CDR1 and CDR2 from the germline V gene are SGHTA and FQGTGA. The CDR3 loop spans 15 amino acids. The V segment lost 3 bases and the J segment 7 bases; nucleotides outside the gene matches: 7. The CDR3 is CASSFGLAGPNEQFF. CDR3 bases: TGTGCCAGCAGCTTTGGGCTAGCGGGGCCGAATGAGCAGTTCTTC.

The J gene is TRBJ2-1, the V gene TRBV14; D is possibly TRBD2 (7 bases). Germline V gives CDR1 SGHDN, CDR2 FVKESK. This CDR3 has 16 amino acids. Trimming shortened V by 4 bases and J by 9 bases, and 22 bases separated the two germline ends. The CDR3 sequence is CASSPEGGLSRREQFF. CDR3 nucleotides: TGTGCCAGCAGCCCCGAGGGGGGGCTCTCACGGCGTGAGCAGTTCTTC.

The chain uses TRBV5-1 and TRBJ2-1; 10 bases are a match to TRBD1. CDR3 length equals 15 residues. The V and J ends lost 4 bases and 5 bases, in that order; junction bases with no gene match: 6. Germline-derived CDR1 and CDR2 are SGHRS and YFSETQ. The CDR3 DNA reads TGCGCCAGCAGCCCGGGACAGGGGCTCCACAATGAGCAGTTCTTC. Its protein product is CASSPGQGLHNEQFF.

The V call is TRBV19, the J call TRBJ2-2, with a tentative D call TRBD1 (5 bases). This CDR3 spans 15 amino acids. Germline values: CDR1 LNHDA, CDR2 SQIVND (reference sequence). V lost 1 base, J lost 2 bases, and 8 bases lay in between. In DNA form, the CDR3 reads TGTGCCAGTAGTATAGTCAGGGTCAACACCGGGGAGCTGTTTTTT. It specifies CASSIVRVNTGELFF.

The chain has TRBV29-1 and TRBJ2-7; perhaps TRBD1 as D (6 bases). V lost 3 bases and J 3 bases, leaving 21 bases between the germline ends. This CDR3 is built from 16 residues. The germline V gene has CDR1 SQVTM and CDR2 ANQGSEA. The CDR3 loop is CSVERPGETGNYEQYF. In DNA form, the CDR3 reads TGCAGCGTTGAGAGGCCAGGGGAGACAGGTAACTACGAGCAGTACTTC.

The V and J genes are TRBV28 and TRBJ2-3; possible D gene TRBD2, 6 bases. The CDR3 runs to 12 residues. V lost 6 bases to trimming and J lost 7 bases, with 11 bases between them. Looked up from germline, CDR1 is MDHEN and CDR2 is SYDVKM. DNA for the CDR3: TGTGCCAGCAGCCCCGGACTAAATACGCAGTATTTT. Translation: CASSPGLNTQYF.

The chain recombines TRBV5-5 with TRBJ2-7, with D maybe TRBD1 (5 bases). Germline lookup yields CDR1 SGHKS and CDR2 YYEKEE (reference sequence). The V end was cut by 5 bases, the J end by 0 bases, with 12 bases between. CDR3 length equals 14 residues. CDR3 sequence (DNA): TGTGCCAGCAGTACAAGACAGAGCTCCTACGAGCAGTACTTC. Protein product: CASSTRQSSYEQYF.

The chain is built from TRBV10-1 and TRBJ2-2; 8 nucleotides line up with TRBD2. Losses at the gene ends were 8 bases for V and 4 bases for J; bases not matched to a gene: 6. The V gene's germline CDR1 is WNHNN and CDR2 SYGVQD (reference sequence). This CDR3 is 14 amino acids long. CDR3 amino acids: CASSTSAGTGELFF. The DNA of the CDR3 is TGCGCCAGCTCGACTAGCGCGGGCACCGGGGAGCTGTTTTTT.

V is TRBV5-1 and J is TRBJ2-7; maybe TRBD1 (7 bases). The length of the CDR3 is 15 residues. Germline lookup yields CDR1 SGHRS and CDR2 YFSETQ. Trimming shortened V by 3 bases and J by 2 bases, and 15 bases separated the two germline ends. DNA of the CDR3: TGCGCCAGCAGCTCCAGGGGGGAGAGGGCCTACGAGCAGTACTTC. Translating it yields CASSSRGERAYEQYF.

The chain uses TRBV19 and TRBJ1-5; the match to TRBD1 covers 10 bases. Germline-derived CDR1 and CDR2 are LNHDA and SQIVND (reference sequence). V gave up 3 bases and J gave up 3 bases; unmatched junction bases: 8. This CDR3 has 17 amino acids. The CDR3 sequence: CASSIRVTGGYNQPQHF. CDR3 bases: TGTGCCAGTAGTATCCGCGTGACAGGGGGCTACAATCAGCCCCAGCATTTT.

The chain employs TRBV19 and TRBJ1-2, with TRBD1 matching over 7 bases. The germline CDR1 and CDR2 sequences are LNHDA and SQIVND (reference sequence). The CDR3 has 14 amino acids. Losses at the gene ends were 6 bases for V and 6 bases for J; bases not matched to a gene: 10. The DNA of the CDR3 is TGTGCCAGTAGCCGACAGGGAGTTCTGAATGGCTACACCTTC. Translating gives CASSRQGVLNGYTF.

V gene TRBV6-5 combines with J gene TRBJ1-2; TRBD1 might be the D (5 bases). CDR1 is MNHEY and CDR2 is SVGAGI in the germline V gene. Trimming removed 5 bases from V and 8 bases from J, with 18 bases in between. CDR3 length: 14 residues. CDR3 DNA: TGTGCCAGCAGTCTAATTCAGGGAACGGAGGGCTACACCTTC. This translates into CASSLIQGTEGYTF.